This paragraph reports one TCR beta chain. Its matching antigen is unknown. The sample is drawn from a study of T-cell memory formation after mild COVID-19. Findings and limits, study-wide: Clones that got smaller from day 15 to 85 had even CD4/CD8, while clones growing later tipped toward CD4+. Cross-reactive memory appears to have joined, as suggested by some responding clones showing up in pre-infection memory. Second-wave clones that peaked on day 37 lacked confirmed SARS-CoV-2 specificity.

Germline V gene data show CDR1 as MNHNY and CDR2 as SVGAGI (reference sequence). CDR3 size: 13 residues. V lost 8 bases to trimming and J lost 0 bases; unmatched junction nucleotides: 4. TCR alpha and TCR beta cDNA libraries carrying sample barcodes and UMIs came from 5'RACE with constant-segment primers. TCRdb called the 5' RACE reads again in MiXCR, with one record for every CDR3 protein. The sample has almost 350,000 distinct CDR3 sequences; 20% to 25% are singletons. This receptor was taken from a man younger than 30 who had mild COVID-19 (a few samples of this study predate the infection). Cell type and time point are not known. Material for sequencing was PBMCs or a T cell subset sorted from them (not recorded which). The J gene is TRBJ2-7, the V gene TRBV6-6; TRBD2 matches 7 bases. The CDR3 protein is CASAGDGSYEQYV. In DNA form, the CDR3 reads TGTGCCAGCGCGGGGGACGGCTCCTACGAGCAGTACGTC.